The 27 T cell receptor beta chains reported below all come from one sample, sequenced in a study of blood T cell repertoires in COVID-19. Clones were read by immunoSEQ multiplex PCR, and TCRdb kept only the in-frame ones, dropping some. The table includes 150,000 to 200,000 clones, approximately 80% detected once. Sequenced input: PBMCs or T cells enriched from blood (not recorded which). The receptors come from a man in his 70s who had been exposed to COVID-19.

The J gene is TRBJ2-2, the V gene TRBV19, with D maybe TRBD2 (5 bases). The CDR3 loop spans 15 amino acids. V was shortened by 8 bases and J by 1 base, with 14 bases between the two germline ends. Germline V gene data show CDR1 as LNHDA and CDR2 as SQIVND (reference sequence). CDR3 region: CASAEGLLNTGELFF. CDR3 bases: TGTGCCAGTGCAGAGGGTCTGTTGAACACCGGGGAGCTGTTTTTT.

To note about this clone: Other DNA sequences within the sample encode an identical CDR3. This chain connects TRBV12-3 or TRBV12-4 to TRBJ2-1, with D unresolved. Trimming pared 4 bases from V and 4 bases from J, leaving 2 bases between. The CDR3 extends over 11 amino acids. Here the CDR3 reads CASSSYNEQFF. CDR3 DNA sequence: TGTGCCAGCAGTTCTTACAATGAGCAGTTCTTC.

The chain combines TRBV27 with TRBJ2-1; unclear D gene. In germline, CDR1 is MNHEY, CDR2 SMNVEV (reference sequence). V was cut by 4 bases and J by 0 bases, with 16 bases left in between. The CDR3 spans 17 residues. In nucleotides, the CDR3 is TGTGCCAGCAGTTCCACCCTGGCGGAAAGCTCCTACAATGAGCAGTTCTTC. Translated: CASSSTLAESSYNEQFF.

V is TRBV10-3 and J is TRBJ1-6; D is possibly TRBD1 (5 bases). The germline V and J ends were trimmed by 2 bases and 0 bases, with 8 bases remaining between them. The CDR3 sequence is 16 residues long. In germline, CDR1 is ENHRY, CDR2 SYGVKD. For the CDR3, the DNA is TGTGCCATCAGTGAGGGGGGGAGCTCCTATAATTCACCCCTCCACTTT. The encoded protein is CAISEGGSSYNSPLHF.

CDR3 DNA: TGTGCCAGCTCACCAATCGCCGGGACAGGGGGCAGGTTTTGGGACACTGAAGCTTTCTTT. Translated, it gives CASSPIAGTGGRFWDTEAFF. The chain uses TRBV18 and TRBJ1-1, with TRBD1 matching 12 bases. Germline-derived CDR1 and CDR2 are KGHSH and LQKENI. Germline trimming cut 2 bases from V and 3 bases from J; bases unmatched to any gene: 16. The CDR3 contains 20 residues. Using reference TRBV18 and TRBJ1-1 for the parts outside the CDR3, the full variable domain is NAGVMQNPRHLVRRRGQEARLRCSPMKGHSHVYWYRQLPEEGLKFMVYLQKENIIDESGMPKERFSAEFPKEGPSILRIQQVVRGDSAAYFCASSPIAGTGGRFWDTEAFFGQGTRLTVV.

V is TRBV6-2 or TRBV6-3 and J is TRBJ1-3; D unresolved. Trimming left V 0 bases short and J 4 bases short, with 7 bases between. The CDR3 is 14 residues long. Germline-derived CDR1 and CDR2 are MNHEY and SVGEGT. CDR3 sequence: CASSYSGIGNTIYF. The CDR3 DNA reads as TGTGCCAGCAGTTACTCGGGCATCGGAAACACCATATATTTT.

This chain connects TRBV25-1 to TRBJ2-5, with 7 bases aligning to TRBD1. This CDR3 is built from 12 residues. After removal of 10 bases from V and 3 bases from J, the junction contained 5 bases not matched to a gene. Germline V gene lookup returns CDR1 MGHDK and CDR2 SYGVNS. The CDR3 loop is CANRTGEETQYF. Written as DNA, the CDR3 is TGTGCCAACCGAACAGGGGAAGAGACCCAGTACTTC.

This rearrangement joins TRBV19 to TRBJ2-2; D gene unclear. The CDR3 totals 14 residues. Germline loops: CDR1 LNHDA, CDR2 SQIVND (reference sequence). V lost 6 bases to trimming and J lost 4 bases, with 12 bases between them. This CDR3 reads CASRGTGVTGELFF. Here the CDR3 DNA reads TGTGCCAGTAGAGGAACGGGTGTCACCGGGGAGCTGTTTTTT.

The rearrangement uses TRBV5-4 and TRBJ2-1; 11 nucleotides align to TRBD2. The germline CDR1 and CDR2 sequences are SGHNT and YYREEE (reference sequence). This CDR3 has 18 amino acids. With 6 bases clipped from V and 0 bases from J, the junction kept 11 bases outside the gene matches. DNA of the CDR3: TGTGCCAGCATCCCTTGGACTAGCGGGCCTAGCTCCTACAATGAGCAGTTCTTC. Translated: CASIPWTSGPSSYNEQFF.

This chain joins TRBV7-8 and TRBJ2-7; 10 nucleotides match TRBD1. The CDR3 covers 17 residues. Per the germline V gene, CDR1 is SGHVS and CDR2 is FQNEAQ. Unmatched junction bases numbered 12, after V lost 5 bases and J lost 2 bases. The CDR3 region has the DNA TGTGCCAGCAGCCGGGTTGGCCGGGGACAGGGGACCTACGAGCAGTACTTC. Its translation is CASSRVGRGQGTYEQYF.

This clone was found a few times. The rearrangement joins TRBV20-1 to TRBJ2-7, with D uncertain. From germline, CDR1 is DFQATT and CDR2 SNEGSKA (reference sequence). The germline V and J ends were trimmed by 6 bases and 9 bases, with 15 bases remaining between them. CDR3 length: 11 residues. The CDR3 nucleotides read TGCAGTGCCCAGACTGGGTCGGGGCAGTACTTC. This translates into CSAQTGSGQYF.

This chain uses TRBV6-6 with TRBJ2-7; 15 nucleotides match TRBD2. The CDR3 runs to 18 residues. V lost 5 bases, J lost 0 bases, and 8 bases stayed unmatched. CDR1 MNHNY and CDR2 SVGAGI come from the germline V gene (reference sequence). In DNA form, the CDR3 reads TGTGCCAGCAGTCGGACTAGCGGGGGGGCTAGGGGCTCCTACGAGCAGTACTTC. Translation gives CASSRTSGGARGSYEQYF.

The rearrangement joins TRBV4-3 to TRBJ1-2; D perhaps matches TRBD1 (6 bases). V was shortened by 0 bases and J by 4 bases, with 12 bases between the two germline ends. In germline, CDR1 is LGHNA, CDR2 YSLEER. The CDR3 consists of 15 residues. For the CDR3, the DNA is TGCGCCAGCAGCCAAGATTTTAAAGGGGGCTATGGCTACACCTTC. This encodes CASSQDFKGGYGYTF.

The chain couples TRBV4-3 to TRBJ2-7; possibly TRBD2 for D (5 bases). The CDR3 totals 13 residues. V was pared by 6 bases and J by 3 bases, with 12 bases between. Germline lookup yields CDR1 LGHNA and CDR2 YSLEER. CDR3 sequence (DNA): TGCGCCAGCAGTACGGGGATCGGCTACGAGCAGTACTTC. Amino acid sequence: CASSTGIGYEQYF.

The chain carries TRBV10-3 and TRBJ2-1, with a tentative D call TRBD2 (6 bases). Germline-derived CDR1 and CDR2 are ENHRY and SYGVKD. The length of the CDR3 is 16 residues. Trimming pared 1 base from V and 4 bases from J, leaving 14 bases between. CDR3: CAISEYSGSGYNEQFF. CDR3 nucleotide sequence: TGTGCCATCAGTGAGTATAGTGGGAGCGGGTACAATGAGCAGTTCTTC.

The chain couples TRBV18 to TRBJ1-3, with 7 bases fitting TRBD1. The germline gives CDR1 KGHSH, CDR2 LQKENI. V gave up 7 bases and J gave up 4 bases; unmatched junction bases: 7. The CDR3 covers 14 residues. CDR3 amino acids: CASYDDRVGNTIYF. CDR3 in DNA: TGTGCCAGCTACGACGACAGGGTAGGAAACACCATATATTTT. The full variable domain, rest sourced from reference TRBV18 and TRBJ1-3, is NAGVMQNPRHLVRRRGQEARLRCSPMKGHSHVYWYRQLPEEGLKFMVYLQKENIIDESGMPKERFSAEFPKEGPSILRIQQVVRGDSAAYFCASYDDRVGNTIYFGEGSWLTVV.

This clone was seen only a few times. This chain uses TRBV5-8 with TRBJ2-7; 10 positions agree with TRBD1. The CDR3 is 14 amino acids. After removal of 3 bases from V and 12 bases from J, the junction contained 12 bases not matched to a gene. Per germline, CDR1 SGHTS and CDR2 YDEGEE. For the CDR3, the DNA is TGTGCCAGCAGCTGGTCCGGGACAGGGGAGATGGTGTACTTC. Its protein product is CASSWSGTGEMVYF.

The chain combines TRBV2 with TRBJ2-3; 7 positions agree with TRBD1. Losses at the gene ends were 6 bases for V and 2 bases for J; bases not matched to a gene: 8. The CDR3 length is 15 residues. CDR1 SNHLY and CDR2 FYNNEI come from the germline V gene. The CDR3 DNA is TGTGCCAGCAGGGCCGGGACAGCCTACACAGATACGCAGTATTTT. Its protein is CASRAGTAYTDTQYF. Full variable domain (remainder filled in from reference TRBV2 and TRBJ2-3): EPEVTQTPSHQVTQMGQEVILRCVPISNHLYFYWYRQILGQKVEFLVSFYNNEISEKSEIFDDQFSVERPDGSNFTLKIRSTKLEDSAMYFCASRAGTAYTDTQYFGPGTRLTVL.

The J gene is TRBJ2-1, the V gene TRBV11-2, with D maybe TRBD2 (6 bases). The CDR3 loop spans 15 amino acids. Germline V gives CDR1 SGHAT, CDR2 FQNNGV. Trimming removed 0 bases from V and 4 bases from J, with 10 bases in between. The CDR3 DNA reads TGTGCCAGCAGCTTAGATGGGACTTTTTACAATGAGCAGTTCTTC. This encodes CASSLDGTFYNEQFF.

The CDR3 loop reads CATADYGGATGELFF. CDR3 nucleotides: TGTGCCACCGCAGATTACGGGGGGGCTACCGGGGAGCTGTTTTTT. V and J are TRBV15 and TRBJ2-2, with 8 bases fitting TRBD2. Trimming at V came to 8 bases and at J to 5 bases, leaving 10 bases not matched to a gene. In germline, CDR1 is LNHNV, CDR2 YYDKDF (reference sequence). This CDR3 has 15 residues.

This chain connects TRBV5-1 to TRBJ1-6; perhaps TRBD1 as D (5 bases). Trimming took 1 base from V and 6 from J, leaving 11 bases between them. Germline V CDR1 and CDR2: SGHRS, YFSETQ. This CDR3 has 15 amino acids. The CDR3 region has the DNA TGCGCCAGCAGCTTGCCCTTAGGGGTTAATTCACCCCTCCACTTT. Amino acid sequence: CASSLPLGVNSPLHF. Complete variable domain (other parts from reference TRBV5-1 and TRBJ1-6): KAGVTQTPRYLIKTRGQQVTLSCSPISGHRSVSWYQQTPGQGLQFLFEYFSETQRNKGNFPGRFSGRQFSNSRSEMNVSTLELGDSALYLCASSLPLGVNSPLHFGNGTRLTVT.

The chain is built from TRBV19 and TRBJ1-2, with D possibly matching TRBD1 (6 bases). CDR1 is LNHDA, CDR2 SQIVND, per germline (reference sequence). This CDR3 has 11 amino acids. V was shortened by 7 bases and J by 4 bases, with 7 bases between the two germline ends. The CDR3 region has the DNA TGTGCCAGTACAGGGGCCTATGGCTACACCTTC. It codes for CASTGAYGYTF.

The gene calls are TRBV12-3 or TRBV12-4 and TRBJ2-7; the D gene is possibly TRBD2 (7 bases). The CDR3 has 11 residues. Trimming took 7 bases from V and 6 from J, leaving 10 bases between them. CDR3: CASTRGAEQYF. Written as DNA, the CDR3 is TGTGCCAGCACCCGGGGGGCCGAGCAGTACTTC.

The chain employs TRBV7-2 and TRBJ2-7; 10 nucleotides line up with TRBD2. The length of the CDR3 is 16 residues. V gave up 5 bases and J gave up 4 bases; unmatched junction bases: 11. Looked up from germline, CDR1 is SGHTA and CDR2 is FQGNSA. Here the CDR3 reads CASSPVAGGGSYEQYF. As DNA, the CDR3 is TGTGCCAGCAGCCCAGTAGCGGGAGGAGGTTCGTACGAGCAGTACTTC.

This rearrangement joins TRBV5-1 to TRBJ1-1; a possible D gene is TRBD1 (5 bases). The CDR3 loop spans 14 amino acids. Germline V CDR1 and CDR2: SGHRS, YFSETQ. V lost 0 bases, J lost 6 bases, and 12 bases lay in between. The chain's CDR3 is CASSLVGREAEAFF. The CDR3 coding sequence is TGCGCCAGCAGCTTGGTGGGCAGGGAGGCTGAAGCTTTCTTT.

In its sample, this clone was seen once. The genes are TRBV2 and TRBJ2-7; D may be TRBD1 (6 bases). V dropped 8 bases and J dropped 0 bases, with 17 bases sitting between them. The CDR3 spans 15 residues. Germline V CDR1 and CDR2: SNHLY, FYNNEI. The CDR3 DNA reads TGTGCCAGCTCGCCTGCCGGGACACTCTCCTACGAGCAGTACTTC. Its protein product is CASSPAGTLSYEQYF.

This clone was counted ten times or more. V usage is TRBV3-1 (or the pseudogene TRBV3-2) and J usage is TRBJ1-3; a weak D match, TRBD1 (6 bases). This CDR3 is built from 15 residues. The V end lost 2 bases, the J end lost 2 bases, and 10 bases lay between the germline ends. Germline-derived CDR1 and CDR2 are LGHDT and YNNKEL (reference sequence). The DNA for the CDR3 is TGTGCCAGCAGCCAACAGGGGAGAACTGGAAACACCATATATTTT. Its protein product is CASSQQGRTGNTIYF.